The source of this T cell receptor beta chain is a study of neoadjuvant nivolumab and ipilimumab in lung cancer. Sequencing was performed with immunoSEQ multiplex PCR; in TCRdb, only in-frame clones are kept and a portion is missing. The data hold 40,000 or so clones, with about 88% observed a single time. With 0 bases clipped from V and 11 bases from J, the junction kept 8 bases outside the gene matches. The CDR3 covers 13 residues. The sequenced sample was peripheral blood, obtained before neoadjuvant nivolumab, alone or with ipilimumab. The J gene is TRBJ2-7, the V gene TRBV5-7, with TRBD1 identical over 7 bases. TRBV5-7 is sorted into the ORF group, with uncertain function. This receptor was taken from an adult with non-small cell lung cancer. CDR3: CASSLGQGVSEYF. The CDR3 DNA follows: TGTGCCAGCAGCTTGGGACAGGGAGTTTCGGAGTACTTC.